One and the same sample provided the 28 T cell receptor beta chains below, sequenced in a study of sequential checkpoint blockade in melanoma. Described treatment: randomized to nivolumab then ipilimumab (arm A) or the reverse (arm B). Sequencing used immunoSEQ multiplex PCR; TCRdb keeps in-frame clones, though not all of them. Among 8,500 to 9,000 clones, under 30% were seen once, and the ten largest hold 11% to 15%. Source: tumor tissue (inferred from file names), taken from a patient given nivolumab and ipilimumab in sequence. The receptors come from a human donor with melanoma.

By share of the sample, this clone is medium-sized. The chain employs TRBV6-8 and TRBJ2-3; D is unclear. CDR1 and CDR2 (germline): MNHGY, SAAAGT. V was pared by 5 bases and J by 0 bases, with 12 bases between. The CDR3 runs 15 residues. In nucleotides, the CDR3 is TGTGCCAGCAGTGACCCCTCCTATAGCACAGATACGCAGTATTTT. Residues: CASSDPSYSTDTQYF.

At least ten counts were recorded for this clone. The chain recombines TRBV11-3 with TRBJ1-2, with D possibly matching TRBD1 (5 bases). The germline V and J ends were trimmed by 5 bases and 1 base, with 11 bases remaining between them. Germline V gene data show CDR1 as SGHNT and CDR2 as YENEEA. This CDR3 is 14 amino acids long. The CDR3 nucleotides are TGTGCCAGCAGCCTCTTGGGGGATAACTATGGCTACACCTTC. This sequence encodes CASSLLGDNYGYTF. Combining the CDR3 with reference TRBV11-3 and TRBJ1-2 gives the whole variable domain EAGVVQSPRYKIIEKKQPVAFWCNPISGHNTLYWYLQNLGQGPELLIRYENEEAVDDSQLPKDRFSAERLKGVDSTLKIQPAELGDSAVYLCASSLLGDNYGYTFGSGTRLTVV.

This clone was observed a few times. V is TRBV7-6 and J is TRBJ2-7; 9 bases fit TRBD1. Trimming removed 6 bases from V and 3 bases from J; junction bases left unmatched: 9. In germline, CDR1 is SGHVS, CDR2 FNYEAQ. This CDR3 has 15 residues. As DNA, the CDR3 is TGTGCCAGCAGTCCCGGGACAGGGACCTTCTACGAGCAGTACGTC. Its translation is CASSPGTGTFYEQYV.

The V gene is TRBV18, the J gene TRBJ1-5, with 9 bases matching TRBD1. The CDR3 is 15 residues long. CDR1 is KGHSH and CDR2 is LQKENI in the germline V gene. The V segment lost 5 bases and the J segment 8 bases; nucleotides outside the gene matches: 10. The CDR3 coding sequence is TGTGCCAGCTCAACGGGACAGGGTGTCGCGGAGCCCCAGCATTTT. Protein sequence: CASSTGQGVAEPQHF.

By share, this clone ranks as medium-sized (0.01 to 0.1%). This chain joins TRBV6-8 and TRBJ1-1, with 7 nucleotides matching TRBD1. The CDR3 extends over 13 amino acids. The germline V gene has CDR1 MNHGY and CDR2 SAAAGT. After removal of 6 bases from V and 5 bases from J, the junction contained 6 bases not matched to a gene. The DNA for the CDR3 is TGTGCCAGCAGCCAGACAGGGTATACTGAAGCTTTCTTT. Residues: CASSQTGYTEAFF.

V is TRBV19 and J is TRBJ2-3; 7 bases are a match to TRBD2. Germline V lookup: CDR1 LNHDA, CDR2 SQIVND (reference sequence). The V segment lost 5 bases and the J segment 2 bases; nucleotides outside the gene matches: 7. The CDR3 runs 15 residues. This chain's CDR3 is CASSGEGRYTDTQYF. For the CDR3, the DNA is TGTGCCAGTAGTGGGGAGGGACGATACACAGATACGCAGTATTTT. The full variable domain, in which reference TRBV19 and TRBJ2-3 provide the parts outside the CDR3, is DGGITQSPKYLFRKEGQNVTLSCEQNLNHDAMYWYRQDPGQGLRLIYYSQIVNDFQKGDIAEGYSVSREKKESFPLTVTSAQKNPTAFYLCASSGEGRYTDTQYFGPGTRLTVL.

This clone was recorded a few times. J is TRBJ1-2 and V is TRBV28; TRBD1 might be the D (5 bases). With 4 bases removed from V and 6 bases from J, the gap between germline ends came to 18 bases. The CDR3 has 15 residues. The V gene's germline CDR1 is MDHEN and CDR2 SYDVKM. The chain's CDR3 is CASSSHSTVSDGYTF. The CDR3 bases are TGTGCCAGCAGTTCCCACTCGACAGTGTCGGATGGCTACACCTTC.

There are a few counts of this clone. This chain links TRBV6-8 with TRBJ1-5, with 9 bases that match TRBD1. The germline V gene has CDR1 MNHGY and CDR2 SAAAGT. This CDR3 contains 17 residues. V trimming: 2 bases; J trimming: 7 bases; junction bases outside the gene matches: 12. CDR3 sequence (DNA): TGTGCCAGCAGTTACGTCCCGGGACAGGGTATCTGGCAGCCCCAGCATTTT. As protein: CASSYVPGQGIWQPQHF.

This clone is categorized as medium-sized (0.01 to 0.1%). The chain is built from TRBV6-7 and TRBJ2-1; 7 positions agree with TRBD2. TRBV6-7 is given ORF status, its function remaining uncertain. The CDR3 has 11 residues. V lost 6 bases, J lost 9 bases, and 2 bases stayed unmatched. CDR3 amino acids: CASSAGVEQFF. CDR3 sequence (DNA): TGTGCCAGCAGCGCGGGGGTTGAGCAGTTCTTC.

This clone was seen ten or more times. The CDR3 sequence is CASSPLGGGVVDTQYF. The DNA for the CDR3 is TGTGCCAGCAGCCCCCTGGGCGGGGGCGTGGTAGATACGCAGTATTTT. The rearrangement joins TRBV11-3 to TRBJ2-3; maybe TRBD2 (7 bases). CDR1 and CDR2 from the germline V gene are SGHNT and YENEEA. The CDR3 length is 16 residues. V dropped 5 bases and J dropped 5 bases, with 20 bases sitting between them. Combining the CDR3 with reference TRBV11-3 and TRBJ2-3 gives the whole variable domain EAGVVQSPRYKIIEKKQPVAFWCNPISGHNTLYWYLQNLGQGPELLIRYENEEAVDDSQLPKDRFSAERLKGVDSTLKIQPAELGDSAVYLCASSPLGGGVVDTQYFGPGTRLTVL.

This clone is medium-sized in the sample. The gene calls are TRBV11-3 and TRBJ2-2; the match to TRBD2 covers 8 bases. Trimming cost V 5 bases and J 1 base; bases outside gene matches: 6. The CDR3 runs to 16 residues. Germline values: CDR1 SGHNT, CDR2 YENEEA. The CDR3 region has the DNA TGTGCCAGCAGCCCCGAAAGCGGGGGGAACACCGGGGAGCTGTTTTTT. Translation gives CASSPESGGNTGELFF.

The chain combines TRBV6-8 with TRBJ2-3; D uncertain. V was clipped by 2 bases and J by 1 base, with 10 bases between them. The CDR3 extends over 15 amino acids. CDR1 is MNHGY, CDR2 SAAAGT, per germline. The DNA of the CDR3 is TGTGCCAGCAGTTACAAGGCAGTCGGCACAGATACGCAGTATTTT. Its protein is CASSYKAVGTDTQYF.

The gene calls are TRBV23-1 and TRBJ1-3; no firm D call. TRBV23-1 is assigned to the ORF class and has an uncertain function. Trimming pared 10 bases from V and 2 bases from J, leaving 27 bases between. The CDR3 consists of 18 residues. Here the CDR3 DNA reads TGCGCCACCTTGGGAATGCCCTTAATCGAGAGAGCTGGAAACACCATATATTTT. The encoded protein is CATLGMPLIERAGNTIYF.

In this sample, this clone turned up a few times. The chain recombines TRBV6-8 with TRBJ1-4; 9 nucleotides match TRBD1. Trimming at V came to 6 bases and at J to 7 bases, leaving 9 bases not matched to a gene. Germline V CDR1 and CDR2: MNHGY, SAAAGT. This CDR3 has 15 amino acids. For the CDR3, the DNA is TGTGCCAGCAGGTCGCAGACAGGGGGTGGTGAAAAACTGTTTTTT. Its translation: CASRSQTGGGEKLFF.

This clone was picked up a small number of times. The chain employs TRBV7-5 and TRBJ2-1; the tabulated D call, TRBD1, remains unverified against the DNA. TRBV7-5 is deemed a pseudogene. The CDR3 sequence is 15 residues long. CDR3 amino acids: CASSTRQGPYNEQFF. The CDR3 DNA sequence: TGTGCCAGCAGCACGAGACAGGGGCCCTACAATGAGCAGTTCTTC.

This chain connects TRBV5-1 to TRBJ2-3, with 10 bases matching TRBD2. There are 15 residues in the CDR3. V was pared by 7 bases and J by 4 bases, with 9 bases of the junction left unmatched. Germline V gives CDR1 SGHRS, CDR2 YFSETQ. CDR3 in amino acids: CASLTGTSVADTQYF. CDR3 DNA: TGCGCCAGCCTGACCGGGACTAGCGTGGCAGATACGCAGTATTTT.

This clone is categorized as medium-sized. The gene calls are TRBV11-3 and TRBJ1-4, with D maybe TRBD1 (6 bases). This CDR3 region has 16 residues. Trimming left V 5 bases short and J 8 bases short, with 21 bases between. CDR1 is SGHNT and CDR2 is YENEEA in the germline V gene. DNA of the CDR3: TGTGCCAGCAGCCTAGGACCTAAATCTAGGGGGGAAAAACTGTTTTTT. This gives the protein CASSLGPKSRGEKLFF.

The V and J genes are TRBV23-1 and TRBJ1-2; D remains unclear. TRBV23-1 is an open reading frame whose function is uncertain. The CDR3 totals 13 residues. V was cut by 6 bases and J by 0 bases, with 8 bases left in between. This CDR3 reads CASREVSNYGYTF. For the CDR3, the DNA is TGCGCCAGCAGGGAGGTCTCTAACTATGGCTACACCTTC.

V gene TRBV28 combines with J gene TRBJ1-5; 9 bases agree with TRBD1. This CDR3 is 15 amino acids long. With V trimmed by 5 bases and J by 2 bases, 4 bases remained unmatched. The germline CDR1 and CDR2 sequences are MDHEN and SYDVKM. The CDR3 spells CASSRTGVGNQPQHF. In DNA form, the CDR3 reads TGTGCCAGCAGTCGGACAGGGGTTGGCAATCAGCCCCAGCATTTT.

The chain links TRBV25-1 to TRBJ1-5, with 10 bases lining up with TRBD1. The germline V gene encodes CDR1 MGHDK and CDR2 SYGVNS. This CDR3 is built from 16 residues. Losses at the gene ends were 1 base for V and 6 bases for J; bases not matched to a gene: 6. The CDR3 DNA follows: TGTGCCAGCAGTGAATCCGAGACAGGGGGCTTTCAGCCCCAGCATTTT. Translated, it gives CASSESETGGFQPQHF.

The V gene is TRBV5-1, the J gene TRBJ1-1; TRBD1 matches 9 bases. V lost 3 bases, J lost 3 bases, and 12 bases stayed unmatched. CDR1 and CDR2 (germline): SGHRS, YFSETQ. CDR3 length equals 17 residues. This CDR3 reads CASSSPKTGGGYTEAFF. DNA for the CDR3: TGCGCCAGCAGCTCCCCCAAGACAGGGGGGGGGTACACTGAAGCTTTCTTT.

This clone was recorded only once. The chain couples TRBV10-2 to TRBJ2-2; D remains unclear. V was trimmed by 4 bases and J by 3 bases, leaving 6 bases between them. Germline V lookup: CDR1 WSHSY, CDR2 SAAADI. The CDR3 spans 13 residues. The CDR3 loop reads CASSGHYTGELFF. CDR3 nucleotides: TGCGCCAGCAGTGGGCATTACACCGGGGAGCTGTTTTTT.

This clone was detected a few times. The chain carries TRBV15 and TRBJ1-2; D possibly corresponds to TRBD1 (6 bases). CDR3 length equals 17 residues. Trimming removed 5 bases at V and 4 bases at J, with 23 bases between. CDR1 is LNHNV, CDR2 YYDKDF, per germline (reference sequence). The CDR3 region is CATSFRDRRPYSYGYTF. The CDR3 DNA sequence: TGTGCCACCAGCTTCCGTGACAGGAGGCCCTATAGCTATGGCTACACCTTC.

The chain links TRBV4-1 to TRBJ2-2, with 11 positions matching TRBD1. Germline-derived CDR1 and CDR2 are MGHRA and YSYEKL. The junction had 5 bases not matched to a gene; V was cut back by 8 bases and J by 6 bases. This CDR3 comprises 14 residues. CDR3: CASRGTGGSGELFF. The DNA of the CDR3 is TGCGCCAGCCGCGGGACAGGGGGGTCCGGGGAGCTGTTTTTT.

This clone is medium-sized. The chain combines TRBV6-8 with TRBJ2-5; a weak D match, TRBD2 (5 bases). CDR1 MNHGY and CDR2 SAAAGT come from the germline V gene. The V end was cut by 2 bases, the J end by 0 bases, with 19 bases between. The CDR3 contains 18 residues. CDR3 sequence (DNA): TGTGCCAGCAGTTACCCTACGAGGGAGCGCCAGGACCAAGAGACCCAGTACTTC. Its translation is CASSYPTRERQDQETQYF.

The chain employs TRBV19 and TRBJ2-3, with a possible D match to TRBD2 (6 bases). Deletions cut 4 bases from V and 6 bases from J, with 11 bases between. From germline, CDR1 is LNHDA and CDR2 SQIVND (reference sequence). The CDR3 covers 13 residues. The CDR3 DNA reads TGTGCCAGTAGTACTAGCGACTGGGATACGCAGTATTTT. This gives the protein CASSTSDWDTQYF.

This clone was found a few times. V and J are TRBV19 and TRBJ1-1; 8 bases line up with TRBD1. The CDR3 runs 14 residues. V lost 0 bases to trimming and J lost 5 bases; unmatched junction nucleotides: 2. Germline lookup yields CDR1 LNHDA and CDR2 SQIVND (reference sequence). CDR3 in amino acids: CASSIDRGPTEAFF. The CDR3 DNA reads as TGTGCCAGTAGTATAGACAGGGGGCCTACTGAAGCTTTCTTT.

This clone was seen a few times. V and J are TRBV11-3 and TRBJ1-1, with a possible D match to TRBD1 (5 bases). With 3 bases removed from V and 4 bases from J, the gap between germline ends came to 12 bases. The CDR3 runs to 14 residues. Per the germline V gene, CDR1 is SGHNT and CDR2 is YENEEA. CDR3: CASSLFGGTTEAFF. As DNA, the CDR3 is TGTGCCAGCAGCTTGTTTGGGGGGACCACTGAAGCTTTCTTT. The variable domain in full, with the rest retrieved from reference TRBV11-3 and TRBJ1-1, is EAGVVQSPRYKIIEKKQPVAFWCNPISGHNTLYWYLQNLGQGPELLIRYENEEAVDDSQLPKDRFSAERLKGVDSTLKIQPAELGDSAVYLCASSLFGGTTEAFFGQGTRLTVV.